The 18 T cell receptor beta chains below were found in one sample sequenced in a study of blood T cell repertoires in COVID-19. Sequencing was performed with immunoSEQ multiplex PCR; in TCRdb, only in-frame clones are kept and a portion is missing. Of under 120,000 clones listed, 69% are singletons. Material for sequencing was peripheral blood. These receptors were obtained from a man older than 75 with acute or convalescent COVID-19.

The chain links TRBV7-9 to TRBJ2-2; 10 bases align to TRBD2. V gave up 5 bases and J gave up 5 bases; unmatched junction bases: 11. Germline loops: CDR1 SEHNR, CDR2 FQNEAQ (reference sequence). This CDR3 is 17 amino acids long. CDR3 loop: CASSRTLAGFNTGELFF. The CDR3, as DNA: TGTGCCAGCAGCCGTACACTAGCGGGGTTTAATACCGGGGAGCTGTTTTTT.

The rearrangement joins TRBV7-2 to TRBJ2-7; tentatively, D is TRBD2 (6 bases). This CDR3 contains 16 residues. V lost 0 bases and J lost 3, with 15 bases in between. Per the germline V gene, CDR1 is SGHTA and CDR2 is FQGNSA. The CDR3, as DNA: TGTGCCAGCAGCTTAGCCCCACCCGGCGGGAACTACGAGCAGTACTTC. Translating gives CASSLAPPGGNYEQYF. Variable domain in full (rest from reference TRBV7-2 and TRBJ2-7): GAGVSQSPSNKVTEKGKDVELRCDPISGHTALYWYRQSLGQGLEFLIYFQGNSAPDKSGLPSDRFSAERTGGSVSTLTIQRTQQEDSAVYLCASSLAPPGGNYEQYFGPGTRLTVT.

The rearrangement uses TRBV7-8 and TRBJ2-6, with a tentative D call TRBD2 (6 bases). The germline CDR1 and CDR2 sequences are SGHVS and FQNEAQ. V was clipped by 2 bases and J by 2 bases, with 10 bases between them. The CDR3 consists of 16 residues. The CDR3 DNA reads as TGTGCCAGCAGCTTAACCCCGGGGGCTGGGGCCAACGTCCTGACTTTC. Protein sequence: CASSLTPGAGANVLTF.

This chain uses TRBV18 with TRBJ2-1; TRBD2 agrees at 11 bases. Germline V gene sequence: CDR1 KGHSH, CDR2 LQKENI. The CDR3 has 16 residues. Unmatched junction bases numbered 5, after V lost 3 bases and J lost 4 bases. The CDR3: CASSPTSGRGYNEQFF. In DNA form, the CDR3 reads TGTGCCAGCTCACCCACTAGCGGGAGAGGTTACAATGAGCAGTTCTTC. Combining the CDR3 with reference TRBV18 and TRBJ2-1 gives the whole variable domain NAGVMQNPRHLVRRRGQEARLRCSPMKGHSHVYWYRQLPEEGLKFMVYLQKENIIDESGMPKERFSAEFPKEGPSILRIQQVVRGDSAAYFCASSPTSGRGYNEQFFGPGTRLTVL.

The chain joins TRBV10-3 to TRBJ2-5; a weak D match, TRBD2 (6 bases). The CDR3 sequence is 15 residues long. V was clipped by 0 bases and J by 1 base, with 9 bases between them. Germline V CDR1 and CDR2: ENHRY, SYGVKD. The CDR3 sequence: CAISESSGSQETQYF. CDR3 nucleotides: TGTGCCATCAGTGAGTCAAGCGGGTCCCAAGAGACCCAGTACTTC.

This sequence joins TRBV19 and TRBJ2-3; D possibly corresponds to TRBD1 (6 bases). Germline-derived CDR1 and CDR2 are LNHDA and SQIVND (reference sequence). Deletions cut 5 bases from V and 5 bases from J, with 17 bases between. This CDR3 has 15 amino acids. This CDR3 is CASSRDTGWKDTQYF. The CDR3 nucleotides are TGTGCCAGTAGTCGGGACACGGGTTGGAAAGATACGCAGTATTTT. Supplemented by reference TRBV19 and TRBJ2-3, the full variable domain reads DGGITQSPKYLFRKEGQNVTLSCEQNLNHDAMYWYRQDPGQGLRLIYYSQIVNDFQKGDIAEGYSVSREKKESFPLTVTSAQKNPTAFYLCASSRDTGWKDTQYFGPGTRLTVL.

V gene TRBV7-8 combines with J gene TRBJ2-7, with D possibly TRBD2 on 6 matching bases. Trimming pared 1 base from V and 1 base from J, leaving 8 bases between. The CDR3 has 14 amino acids. CDR1 and CDR2 from the germline V gene are SGHVS and FQNEAQ. CDR3 sequence reads: CASSLGGRSYEQYF. As DNA, the CDR3 is TGTGCCAGCAGCTTAGGAGGGAGGTCCTACGAGCAGTACTTC.

The V call is TRBV6-5, the J call TRBJ1-1; D remains unclear. The CDR3 loop spans 11 amino acids. The germline V gene encodes CDR1 MNHEY and CDR2 SVGAGI. V was clipped by 7 bases and J by 2 bases, with 5 bases between them. This chain's CDR3 is CASIQNTEAFF. CDR3 bases: TGTGCCAGCATCCAAAACACTGAAGCTTTCTTT.

The chain recombines TRBV28 with TRBJ1-1, with TRBD1 matching over 7 bases. CDR3 size: 15 residues. CDR1 is MDHEN, CDR2 SYDVKM, per germline. J gave up 1 base and V 4 bases, and 6 bases lay outside the gene matches. CDR3 loop: CASSSEGAANTEAFF. CDR3 sequence (DNA): TGTGCCAGCAGTTCGGAGGGGGCGGCGAACACTGAAGCTTTCTTT.

This clone was observed at least ten times. V gene TRBV28 combines with J gene TRBJ2-7; 12 bases line up with TRBD1. After removal of 5 bases from V and 6 bases from J, the junction contained 8 bases not matched to a gene. The CDR3 runs 15 residues. Germline CDR1 reads MDHEN; CDR2 reads SYDVKM. Here the CDR3 reads CASSGFGTGGLEQYF. CDR3 nucleotide sequence: TGTGCCAGCAGTGGGTTCGGGACAGGGGGCCTCGAGCAGTACTTC.

The V call is TRBV4-2, the J call TRBJ2-4; TRBD1 matches 8 bases. V lost 0 bases and J lost 8; bases outside the gene matches: 15. Germline loops: CDR1 LGHNA, CDR2 YNFKEQ. The CDR3 covers 18 residues. The CDR3 protein is CASSQDSPGTGISDIQYF. CDR3 DNA: TGTGCCAGCAGCCAAGATTCCCCAGGGACAGGCATCTCGGACATTCAGTACTTC.

CDR3 region: CASSFLDRGRETQYF. The CDR3 DNA is TGTGCCAGCAGTTTCCTGGACAGGGGCCGCGAGACCCAGTACTTC. V gene TRBV27 combines with J gene TRBJ2-5, with 9 bases lining up with TRBD1. This CDR3 region has 15 residues. The junction had 7 bases not matched to a gene; V was cut back by 3 bases and J by 5 bases. Per the germline V gene, CDR1 is MNHEY and CDR2 is SMNVEV (reference sequence).

The J gene is TRBJ2-2, the V gene TRBV18; D may be TRBD2 (5 bases). The germline CDR1 and CDR2 sequences are KGHSH and LQKENI. The V end lost 3 bases, the J end lost 7 bases, and 15 bases lay between the germline ends. The CDR3 totals 15 residues. The CDR3 loop reads CASSPPRGTIGELFF. The CDR3 nucleotides read TGTGCCAGCTCACCCCCACGGGGAACGATCGGGGAGCTGTTTTTT. The whole variable domain, filled in from reference TRBV18 and TRBJ2-2, reads NAGVMQNPRHLVRRRGQEARLRCSPMKGHSHVYWYRQLPEEGLKFMVYLQKENIIDESGMPKERFSAEFPKEGPSILRIQQVVRGDSAAYFCASSPPRGTIGELFFGEGSRLTVL.

This clone appeared a single time. The chain couples TRBV14 to TRBJ2-3, with a tentative D call TRBD2 (5 bases). Trimming stripped 6 bases from V and 3 bases from J, with 10 bases between. Germline loops: CDR1 SGHDN, CDR2 FVKESK. This CDR3 is 13 amino acids long. The CDR3 loop reads CASRPRGTDTQYF. The CDR3 DNA follows: TGTGCCAGCAGGCCTCGGGGAACAGATACGCAGTATTTT.

J is TRBJ2-1 and V is TRBV3-1 (or the pseudogene TRBV3-2); D possibly corresponds to TRBD2 (6 bases). Germline-derived CDR1 and CDR2 are LGHDT and YNNKEL (reference sequence). The ends were cut back, 1 base at V and 2 bases at J, with 12 bases in the middle. This CDR3 is built from 16 residues. CDR3 residues: CASSQGTTLTYNEQFF. In DNA form, the CDR3 reads TGTGCCAGCAGCCAAGGGACTACTCTCACCTACAATGAGCAGTTCTTC.

About this clone: A read error is possible here, since a much larger clone lies one base away. The DNA of the CDR3 is TGTGCCAGCAGCCTGGGGACAGGGAATCAGCCCCAGCATTTT. It encodes CASSLGTGNQPQHF. The chain carries TRBV3-1 (or the pseudogene TRBV3-2) and TRBJ1-5; TRBD1 matches 9 bases. CDR3 length: 14 amino acids. With 4 bases clipped from V and 4 bases from J, the junction kept 2 bases outside the gene matches. Germline assignment: CDR1 LGHDT and CDR2 YNNKEL (reference sequence).

The rearrangement joins TRBV4-2 to TRBJ2-3, with D perhaps TRBD1 (6 bases). With 1 base removed from V and 2 bases from J, the gap between germline ends came to 7 bases. This CDR3 is 14 amino acids long. CDR1 and CDR2 (germline): LGHNA, YNFKEQ. The CDR3 sequence is CASSQGTATDTQYF. In DNA form, the CDR3 reads TGTGCCAGCAGCCAAGGGACAGCCACAGATACGCAGTATTTT.

This clone was seen only a few times. This chain connects TRBV5-6 to TRBJ1-4; D perhaps matches TRBD1 (5 bases). Germline CDR1 SGHDT, CDR2 YYEEEE. The CDR3 is 13 residues long. Trimming stripped 5 bases from V and 7 bases from J, with 12 bases between. CDR3 sequence reads: CASRPRQSEKLFF. The CDR3 DNA is TGTGCCAGCAGGCCCCGACAGAGTGAAAAACTGTTTTTT.